Described below is a single TCR beta chain sequence and its context. The sample belongs to a study of T cell changes during pregnancy in multiple sclerosis. The CDR3 runs 16 residues. The trim removed 3 bases at V and 4 bases at J, leaving 10 bases unmatched. Germline CDR1 reads SGHKS; CDR2 reads YYEKEE (reference sequence). Here immunoSEQ multiplex PCR was the method, and the copy in TCRdb shows in-frame clones only, minus some. The profile shows about 77,000 clones, about nine tenths of them singletons. This receptor was taken from a female donor with multiple sclerosis, enrolled in a pregnancy study. The sample consisted of peripheral blood, taken before pregnancy. The chain recombines TRBV5-5 with TRBJ2-5, with 9 bases fitting TRBD2. CDR3 in amino acids: CASSSGGTSTGETQYF. For the CDR3, the DNA is TGTGCCAGCAGCTCCGGCGGGACTAGCACTGGAGAGACCCAGTACTTC.